This is a list of T cell receptor beta chains from one sample in a study of blood T cell repertoires in COVID-19. Profiled with immunoSEQ multiplex PCR; TCRdb holds only in-frame clones, not every one. Among approximately 190,000 clones listed, roughly 84% were seen once. The sequenced sample consisted of PBMCs or T cells enriched from blood (not recorded which). These receptors all come from a woman aged 30 to 39 who had been exposed to COVID-19. Each CDR3 is given with its conserved first and last residue. Fields, in order: CDR3 protein, CDR3 DNA, V gene, D gene, clone size, J gene. A D gene is named only where the DNA matches it firmly. A clone size is listed for some rows: how often the clone was seen (once, few, many), or a class if it is expanded.

CDR3 protein: CASSLQGLWRGEETQYF
CDR3 DNA: TGTGCCAGCAGCTTGCAAGGTCTTTGGCGGGGGGAGGAGACCCAGTACTTC
V gene: TRBV3-1/TRBV3-2
D gene: TRBD2
clone size: -
J gene: TRBJ2-5

CDR3 protein: CASSHPGSYGYTF
CDR3 DNA: TGCGCCAGCAGCCATCCAGGGTCCTATGGCTACACCTTC
V gene: TRBV4-1
D gene: -
clone size: -
J gene: TRBJ1-2

CDR3 protein: CASHPGEGNEQFF
CDR3 DNA: TGTGCCAGTCACCCCGGGGAGGGCAATGAGCAGTTCTTC
V gene: TRBV19
D gene: TRBD2
clone size: -
J gene: TRBJ2-1

CDR3 protein: CASSSRQSSGTSYNEQFF
CDR3 DNA: TGTGCCAGCAGCTCAAGACAGAGTAGCGGTACTTCCTACAATGAGCAGTTCTTC
V gene: TRBV7-2
D gene: -
clone size: -
J gene: TRBJ2-1

CDR3 protein: CASSLFSGANTGELFF
CDR3 DNA: TGTGCCAGCAGCTTGTTTTCAGGGGCGAACACCGGGGAGCTGTTTTTT
V gene: TRBV5-8
D gene: -
clone size: -
J gene: TRBJ2-2

CDR3 protein: CASSQLTGFEPQHF
CDR3 DNA: TGCGCCAGCAGCCAACTGACAGGGTTTGAGCCCCAGCATTTT
V gene: TRBV4-1
D gene: TRBD1
clone size: -
J gene: TRBJ1-5

CDR3 protein: CASSLRGGTDEQYF
CDR3 DNA: TGCGCCAGCAGCTTGCGTGGGGGCACCGACGAGCAGTACTTC
V gene: TRBV5-1
D gene: -
clone size: -
J gene: TRBJ2-7

CDR3 protein: CASSISSEGEQFF
CDR3 DNA: TGTGCCAGTAGTATCTCTAGTGAAGGTGAGCAGTTCTTC
V gene: TRBV19
D gene: -
clone size: once
J gene: TRBJ2-1

CDR3 protein: CASSQEVLSPLHF
CDR3 DNA: TGCGCCAGCAGCCAAGAAGTACTATCACCCCTCCACTTT
V gene: TRBV4-3
D gene: -
clone size: -
J gene: TRBJ1-6

CDR3 protein: CASSLARRDSHEQYF
CDR3 DNA: TGTGCCAGCAGCTTAGCTCGCCGGGACAGCCACGAGCAGTACTTC
V gene: TRBV7-2
D gene: TRBD1
clone size: once
J gene: TRBJ2-7

CDR3 protein: CAISESENQPQHF
CDR3 DNA: TGTGCCATCAGTGAGTCGGAGAATCAGCCCCAGCATTTT
V gene: TRBV10-3
D gene: -
clone size: few
J gene: TRBJ1-5

CDR3 protein: CASSAQPTGGLGSTDTQYF
CDR3 DNA: TGTGCCAGCAGCGCCCAGCCCACGGGGGGCCTTGGGAGCACAGATACGCAGTATTTT
V gene: TRBV9
D gene: -
clone size: -
J gene: TRBJ2-3

CDR3 protein: CASSVEAGGGNTIYF
CDR3 DNA: TGTGCCAGCAGCGTAGAGGCAGGGGGTGGAAACACCATATATTTT
V gene: TRBV9
D gene: TRBD1
clone size: -
J gene: TRBJ1-3

CDR3 protein: CASSPGTGNTEAFF
CDR3 DNA: TGTGCCAGCAGTCCCGGGACAGGGAACACTGAAGCTTTCTTT
V gene: TRBV27
D gene: TRBD1
clone size: -
J gene: TRBJ1-1

CDR3 protein: CASSLWQGTEAFF
CDR3 DNA: TGTGCCAGCAGCTTATGGCAGGGTACTGAAGCTTTCTTT
V gene: TRBV5-4
D gene: -
clone size: few
J gene: TRBJ1-1

CDR3 protein: CASSLTGTTGELFF
CDR3 DNA: TGTGCCAGCAGCCTGACAGGGACCACCGGGGAGCTGTTTTTT
V gene: TRBV3-1/TRBV3-2
D gene: TRBD1
clone size: -
J gene: TRBJ2-2